The rows below give T cell receptor beta chains drawn from one sample of a study of blood T cell repertoires in COVID-19. Clones were read by immunoSEQ multiplex PCR, and TCRdb kept only the in-frame ones, dropping some. This sample has 120,000 to 150,000 clones; about 87% occur once, and the top ten carry 8% to 9%. Material for sequencing was peripheral blood. These receptors came from a woman in her forties or fifties with active or convalescent COVID-19. Each CDR3 is given with its conserved first and last residue. D genes are given only for firm matches. For some rows the clone size is stated as once, few or many, or as a class when expanded; others skip it.

clone_size,v_call,j_call,d_call,cdr3_nt,cdr3_aa
NA,TRBV9,TRBJ1-1,NA,TGTGCCAGCAGCGTAGGCCGGGACACTGAAGCTTTCTTT,CASSVGRDTEAFF
NA,TRBV5-4,TRBJ2-5,NA,TGTGCCAGCAGCTTCATCCAGGACTTAAAAAAAGAGACCCAGTACTTC,CASSFIQDLKKETQYF
NA,TRBV5-5,TRBJ1-2,TRBD1,TGTGCCAGCAGCCAGAAGGGGGCGTATGGCTACACCTTC,CASSQKGAYGYTF
NA,TRBV2,TRBJ1-2,NA,TGTGCCAGCACCCCGACAGAAATCGGAGGCTACACCTTC,CASTPTEIGGYTF
once,TRBV5-4,TRBJ2-1,TRBD2,TGTGCCAGCAGCTGGGGACTAGCTAGCTACAATGAGCAGTTCTTC,CASSWGLASYNEQFF
NA,TRBV6-5,TRBJ1-4,NA,TGTGCCAGCAGTTACTCGGCAGGGATAAATGAAAAACTGTTTTTT,CASSYSAGINEKLFF
NA,TRBV28,TRBJ2-1,NA,TGTGCCAGCCGGACGGGAACCAATGAGCAGTTCTTC,CASRTGTNEQFF
NA,TRBV28,TRBJ1-2,NA,TGTGCCAGCTGGATGCGGGCGATGGCTCCCTATGGCTACACCTTC,CASWMRAMAPYGYTF
NA,TRBV15,TRBJ1-4,TRBD1,TGTGCCACCAGCAGAGATTACAGGGGAGTGGGTGAAAAACTGTTTTTT,CATSRDYRGVGEKLFF
NA,TRBV4-3,TRBJ2-3,TRBD2,TGCGCCAGCAGCCAAGATCGGCAGACTAGCGGGAGTGATACGCAGTATTTT,CASSQDRQTSGSDTQYF
NA,TRBV18,TRBJ2-2,TRBD1,TGTGCCAGCTCAACGGAACTGACAGGGACCACCGGGGAGCTGTTTTTT,CASSTELTGTTGELFF
NA,TRBV5-6,TRBJ1-1,TRBD1,TGTGCCAGCAGCTTACTCAGGGGGCACACTGAAGCTTTCTTT,CASSLLRGHTEAFF
NA,TRBV7-9,TRBJ2-1,TRBD1,TGTGCCAGCAGTCCCGGGACAGGGGATCTCAATGAGCAGTTCTTC,CASSPGTGDLNEQFF
NA,TRBV7-2,TRBJ1-1,TRBD1,TGTGCCAGCAGCTCTCACCCCCGACAGGGGATGGTAACTGAAGCTTTCTTT,CASSSHPRQGMVTEAFF
NA,TRBV9,TRBJ1-4,NA,TGTGCCAGCAGCGTTACGGGGGCAACTAATGAAAAACTGTTTTTT,CASSVTGATNEKLFF
few,TRBV7-8,TRBJ1-1,NA,TGTGCCAGCAGCACGACAGGGAACACTGAAGCTTTCTTT,CASSTTGNTEAFF
NA,TRBV9,TRBJ2-1,NA,TGTGCCAGCAGCCCAGGGTACAATGAGCAGTTCTTC,CASSPGYNEQFF
NA,TRBV28,TRBJ2-7,TRBD2,TGTGCCAGCAGTTACAGCGGGGGTTCCTACGAGCAGTACTTC,CASSYSGGSYEQYF
NA,TRBV11-2,TRBJ2-3,NA,TGTGCCAGCAGCTTAGATATAGGCACAGATACGCAGTATTTT,CASSLDIGTDTQYF
NA,TRBV11-2,TRBJ1-2,TRBD1,TGTGCCAGCAGCGCCCGTGACAGGGTTTATTACGGCTACACCTTC,CASSARDRVYYGYTF
NA,TRBV27,TRBJ1-5,NA,TGTGCCAGCAGTTTAAATCCAGATCAGCCCCAGCATTTT,CASSLNPDQPQHF
NA,TRBV19,TRBJ2-7,NA,TGTGCCAGTAGTAGGAGCGGCTACTACGAGCAGTACTTC,CASSRSGYYEQYF
NA,TRBV5-6,TRBJ2-7,NA,TGTGCCAGCAGCTCGGTCTACGAGCAGTACTTC,CASSSVYEQYF
few,TRBV14,TRBJ1-2,TRBD1,TGTGCCAGCAGCCGCCCCGGGACAGGGATTAACTATGGCTACACCTTC,CASSRPGTGINYGYTF
NA,TRBV6-6,TRBJ2-7,NA,TGTGCCAGCAGGGGAGGAGAGAGTCCCTACGAGCAGTACTTC,CASRGGESPYEQYF
NA,TRBV5-8,TRBJ1-5,NA,TGTGCCAGCAGCTTGTCCGGTCAGCCCCAGCATTTT,CASSLSGQPQHF
NA,TRBV19,TRBJ1-1,NA,TGTGCCAGTATATACAAGGTGGGCCTTGAGAACACTGAAGCTTTCTTT,CASIYKVGLENTEAFF
NA,TRBV4-3,TRBJ1-2,TRBD1,TGCGCCAGCAGCCAGGACAGGGGCGGAGGCTACACCTTC,CASSQDRGGGYTF
NA,TRBV5-1,TRBJ2-3,NA,TGCGCCAGCAGCTCCCCAGTAGCTTTCACAGATACGCAGTATTTT,CASSSPVAFTDTQYF
few,TRBV12-5,TRBJ1-4,NA,TGTGCTAGTGGTACCGGACAGTCAACTAATGAAAAACTGTTTTTT,CASGTGQSTNEKLFF
NA,TRBV12-5,TRBJ2-7,TRBD2,TGTGCTAGTGGTTCGGGGGGACCTTACGAGCAGTACTTC,CASGSGGPYEQYF
NA,TRBV4-2,TRBJ1-5,NA,TGTGCCAGCAGCCAAGTGGGGGGGGATCAGCCCCAGCATTTT,CASSQVGGDQPQHF
NA,TRBV10-3,TRBJ1-2,NA,TGTGCCATCAGTGATGCAGGGAACTATGGCTACACCTTC,CAISDAGNYGYTF
NA,TRBV3-1/TRBV3-2,TRBJ2-5,NA,TGTGCCAGCAGGCGTGAGTTAGTGGAGACCCAGTACTTC,CASRRELVETQYF
NA,TRBV27,TRBJ2-2,NA,TGTGCCAGCATCAGGGTCAACACCGGGGAGCTGTTTTTT,CASIRVNTGELFF
NA,TRBV5-1,TRBJ2-7,NA,TGCGCCAGCAGCCCCGACTCGACAGCGTTGGGGGAGCAGTACTTC,CASSPDSTALGEQYF
NA,TRBV7-2,TRBJ2-7,TRBD2,TGTGCCAGCAGCCCCGGACTAGTAGGGTACGAGCAGTACTTC,CASSPGLVGYEQYF
NA,TRBV5-1,TRBJ2-7,NA,TGCGCCAGCAGCTTGAAGCAGGGGCTCTCCTACGAGCAGTACTTC,CASSLKQGLSYEQYF
NA,TRBV7-2,TRBJ1-4,NA,TGTGCCAGCAGCCAAAGGATAGGCGGAGCTAATGAAAAACTGTTTTTT,CASSQRIGGANEKLFF
NA,TRBV5-1,TRBJ2-7,TRBD1,TGCGCCAGCAGGACGGGACCGCAAGGTCAGGGGGAGTACTTC,CASRTGPQGQGEYF
NA,TRBV18,TRBJ2-1,NA,TGTGCCAGCTCCCCCCAGCGAGGGTATGAGCAGTTCTTC,CASSPQRGYEQFF
NA,TRBV12-3/TRBV12-4,TRBJ1-2,TRBD1,TGTGCCAGCAATCGGGACAGGACCTATGGCTACACCTTC,CASNRDRTYGYTF
NA,TRBV18,TRBJ2-7,NA,TGTGCCAGCTCACCACCGAACAAAGGACACCTCTACGAGCAGTACTTC,CASSPPNKGHLYEQYF
NA,TRBV7-8,TRBJ1-1,NA,TGTGCCAGCAGCTTAGGCCGGGGGGATATGGCTTTCTTT,CASSLGRGDMAFF
NA,TRBV7-8,TRBJ2-2,TRBD2,TGTGCCAGCACCCCACTCCTGACTCACCGACTAGCGGGGGGGCCAGACACCGGGGAGCTGTTTTTT,CASTPLLTHRLAGGPDTGELFF
NA,TRBV6-5,TRBJ2-2,TRBD2,TGTGCCAGCAGGGGACTAGCGGGCCCCGGGGAGCTGTTTTTT,CASRGLAGPGELFF
NA,TRBV21-1,TRBJ2-7,NA,TGTGCCAGCATCCCTTGGACAGACCACGAGCAGTACTTC,CASIPWTDHEQYF
NA,TRBV7-3,TRBJ2-1,NA,TGTGCCAGCAGTGGCGGGCAACCGAGCAATGAGCAGTTCTTC,CASSGGQPSNEQFF
many,TRBV27,TRBJ2-1,TRBD1,TGTGCCAGCAGTCCCCAGACAGGGGCAAGTGAGCAGTTCTTC,CASSPQTGASEQFF
NA,TRBV7-8,TRBJ1-5,TRBD1,TGTGCCAGCAGCTTAAATCCGCTTGGTGGAAGACAGGGCCGCGGTCAGCCCCAGCATTTT,CASSLNPLGGRQGRGQPQHF
NA,TRBV6-5,TRBJ1-2,TRBD1,TGTGCCAGCAGCCGGGACAGAGTCTATGGCTACACCTTC,CASSRDRVYGYTF
NA,TRBV7-9,TRBJ1-2,NA,TGTGCCAGCAGCGAAACGACAGAAAACTATGGCTACACCTTC,CASSETTENYGYTF
NA,TRBV6-6,TRBJ1-1,TRBD1,TGTGCCAGCAGTCACGCCCCGCTTCGACAGGGAAGAGGGGTGGTGAACACTGAAGCTTTCTTT,CASSHAPLRQGRGVVNTEAFF
NA,TRBV30,TRBJ1-2,NA,TGTGCCTGGAGTGAGGCAGCGAACTATGGCTACACCTTC,CAWSEAANYGYTF
NA,TRBV5-1,TRBJ2-1,TRBD1,TGCGCCAGCAGCCTGACAGGGCCTTCCTACAATGAGCAGTTCTTC,CASSLTGPSYNEQFF
once,TRBV9,TRBJ1-2,NA,TGTGCCAGCAGCGCCAATATTGAAACTCTCCACGGGGGCTACACCTTC,CASSANIETLHGGYTF
NA,TRBV4-2,TRBJ2-5,NA,TGTGCCAGCAGCCAAGGAGACCAGGGTTCGGAGACCCAGTACTTC,CASSQGDQGSETQYF
NA,TRBV18,TRBJ1-1,NA,TGTGCCAGCTCACCTCAGAACACTGAAGCTTTCTTT,CASSPQNTEAFF